The TCR beta chain described here comes from a study of blood T cell repertoires in COVID-19. In the study overall: From the United States, Italy and Spain came samples of acute and convalescent COVID-19. PBMCs, B-cell-depleted T cells, or T cells provided the cDNA or gDNA that made up the material.

The authors' processing: Reference gene primer amplification in the assay estimated nucleated cell counts. Clones were sequenced by immunoSEQ multiplex PCR, and TCRdb holds only the in-frame ones, with some missing. Clonal size and the V and J genes are those of that table, whereas D and trimming came from the DNA. The table has 270,000 or so clones, less than 85% seen once. This CDR3 comprises 13 residues. Trimming removed 5 bases from V and 5 bases from J, with 12 bases in between. The origin of this receptor is a woman aged 18-29 years with acute or convalescent COVID-19. J is TRBJ2-5 and V is TRBV12-3 or TRBV12-4; tentative D call: TRBD2 (5 bases). Sequences were obtained from peripheral blood. This CDR3 reads CASSVTTGETQYF. The CDR3 DNA follows: TGTGCCAGCAGTGTGACTACCGGGGAGACCCAGTACTTC.